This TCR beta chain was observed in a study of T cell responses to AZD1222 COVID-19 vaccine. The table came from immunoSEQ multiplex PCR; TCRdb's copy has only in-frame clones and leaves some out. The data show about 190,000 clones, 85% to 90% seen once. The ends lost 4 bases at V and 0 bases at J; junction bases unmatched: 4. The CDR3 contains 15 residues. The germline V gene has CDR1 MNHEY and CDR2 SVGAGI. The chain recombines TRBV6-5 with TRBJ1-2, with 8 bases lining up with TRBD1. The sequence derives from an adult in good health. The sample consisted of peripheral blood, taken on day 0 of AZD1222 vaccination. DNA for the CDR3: TGTGCCAGCAGTTTAGACAGGGGTGCTAACTATGGCTACACCTTC. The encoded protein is CASSLDRGANYGYTF.